This T cell receptor beta chain was documented in a study of molecular identifiers for immune sequencing clone quantification. Study information: RNA from around 20,000 or 100,000 naive CD8 cells was split five ways in replicates, with four sequenced. Study observations and caveats: Detection of one spiked Jurkat cell's TCR RNA reportedly worked in one million naive cells.

TCRdb fed the PCR reads into MiXCR, producing one record per CDR3 protein. The table has just over 35,000 distinct CDR3 sequences, 15% to 20% seen once. Between the trimmed V and J ends, which lost 10 bases and 4 bases, there was a span of 10 bases. This CDR3 has 11 residues. This clonotype was seen at least ten times. Its antigen is not known. Sorting recovered naive CD8 T cells on a CD8+CD4-CCR7+CD45RA+ profile. The receptor was derived from a human donor in good health. Some libraries in this study had Jurkat cell RNA spiked in. Input material: naive CD8+ T cells from blood, with Jurkat cell RNA spiked in. Stated subset: FACS-sorted CD8+CD4-CCR7+CD45RA+ naive T cells. The chain links TRBV12-3 or TRBV12-4 to TRBJ1-2; D remains ambiguous. The CDR3 coding sequence is TGTGCCATCAACGACGGCTATGGCTACACCTTC. It codes for CAINDGYGYTF.